Below, 13 T cell receptor beta chains from the same sample are listed, as sequenced in a study of cytomegalovirus exposure and HLA in healthy donors. PCR was performed using 60 Vbeta and 13 Jbeta primers. The table came from immunoSEQ multiplex PCR; TCRdb's copy has only in-frame clones and leaves some out. The data contain under 200,000 clones, approximately 80% of them singletons. The sample taken for sequencing was PBMCs. These receptors all stem from a woman in her thirties or forties in good health and CMV-seropositive.

V gene TRBV20-1 combines with J gene TRBJ2-5, with D hard to call. The CDR3 has 11 residues. V lost 0 bases and J 5 bases, leaving 4 bases between the germline ends. Germline V gene lookup returns CDR1 DFQATT and CDR2 SNEGSKA (reference sequence). CDR3 amino acids: CSARDQETQYF. The CDR3, as DNA: TGCAGTGCTAGAGATCAGGAGACCCAGTACTTC.

The chain's CDR3 is CASSFSGPIGSLFF. CDR3 nucleotides: TGTGCCAGCAGCTTTAGCGGGCCCATAGGCTCACTGTTCTTC. The genes are TRBV5-6 and TRBJ2-1, with TRBD2 matching over 7 bases. CDR3 length: 14 residues. Unmatched junction bases numbered 14, after V lost 2 bases and J lost 15 bases. Per the germline V gene, CDR1 is SGHDT and CDR2 is YYEEEE.

In its sample, this clone was seen once. The chain couples TRBV5-4 to TRBJ2-5; 7 nucleotides agree with TRBD1. Per germline, CDR1 SGHNT and CDR2 YYREEE (reference sequence). The CDR3 length is 15 residues. Trimming at V came to 4 bases and at J to 1 base, leaving 7 bases not matched to a gene. The CDR3 reads CASSPGTAPQETQYF. For the CDR3, the DNA is TGTGCCAGCAGCCCCGGGACAGCGCCCCAAGAGACCCAGTACTTC. The whole variable domain, remainder taken from reference TRBV5-4 and TRBJ2-5, is ETGVTQSPTHLIKTRGQQVTLRCSSQSGHNTVSWYQQALGQGPQFIFQYYREEENGRGNFPPRFSGLQFPNYSSELNVNALELDDSALYLCASSPGTAPQETQYFGPGTRLLVL.

The chain recombines TRBV2 with TRBJ1-2; TRBD1 matches 8 bases. Germline V CDR1 and CDR2: SNHLY, FYNNEI. There are 11 residues in the CDR3. V was pared by 11 bases and J by 8 bases, with 7 bases of the junction left unmatched. This CDR3 reads CAVRTGRGYTF. The DNA of the CDR3 is TGTGCCGTACGGACAGGGCGCGGCTACACCTTC.

This sequence joins TRBV4-3 and TRBJ1-5; tentative D call: TRBD1 (5 bases). V was shortened by 0 bases and J by 5 bases, with 11 bases between the two germline ends. The CDR3 runs to 15 residues. CDR1 is LGHNA and CDR2 is YSLEER in the germline V gene. The CDR3 DNA is TGCGCCAGCAGCCAAGATTGGACACATGATCAGCCCCAGCATTTT. This sequence encodes CASSQDWTHDQPQHF.

The chain joins TRBV5-8 to TRBJ2-1, with 10 positions matching TRBD2. After removal of 3 bases from V and 4 bases from J, the junction contained 7 bases not matched to a gene. This CDR3 is 16 amino acids long. Germline V lookup: CDR1 SGHTS, CDR2 YDEGEE. CDR3: CASSSFSGRVYNEQFF. Written as DNA, the CDR3 is TGTGCCAGCAGCTCGTTCAGCGGGAGGGTTTACAATGAGCAGTTCTTC.

The chain uses TRBV29-1 and TRBJ2-7, with 8 nucleotides matching TRBD2. V trimming: 1 base; J trimming: 7 bases; junction bases outside the gene matches: 6. Per germline, CDR1 SQVTM and CDR2 ANQGSEA. The CDR3 covers 13 residues. CDR3 bases: TGCAGCGTTGAAGTAGCGGGGAATGGTGAGCAGTACTTC. This gives the protein CSVEVAGNGEQYF.

The chain links TRBV5-6 to TRBJ2-3; 8 bases align to TRBD2. V was clipped by 1 base and J by 5 bases; unmatched bases: 3. CDR1 is SGHDT, CDR2 YYEEEE, per germline. The CDR3 is 14 amino acids. The chain's CDR3 is CASSLPGGGDTQYF. The CDR3 DNA reads TGTGCCAGCAGCTTGCCGGGAGGGGGAGATACGCAGTATTTT.

The V call is TRBV30, the J call TRBJ1-6; D is unresolved. This CDR3 has 14 amino acids. Germline-derived CDR1 and CDR2 are GTSNPN and SVGIG (reference sequence). V lost 3 bases and J lost 0, with 6 bases in between. The CDR3 DNA reads as TGTGCCTGGAGGCCTAGCTCCTATAATTCACCCCTCCACTTT. It is translated as CAWRPSSYNSPLHF.

V gene TRBV30 combines with J gene TRBJ2-5; 7 nucleotides agree with TRBD1. Germline values: CDR1 GTSNPN, CDR2 SVGIG (reference sequence). CDR3 length: 12 residues. V trimming: 6 bases; J trimming: 5 bases; junction bases outside the gene matches: 6. The chain's CDR3 is CACHRGGETQYF. CDR3 bases: TGTGCCTGTCACAGGGGCGGGGAGACCCAGTACTTC.

The chain employs TRBV19 and TRBJ1-1; TRBD1 agrees at 10 bases. There are 14 residues in the CDR3. After removal of 8 bases from V and 0 bases from J, the junction contained 3 bases not matched to a gene. The germline V gene has CDR1 LNHDA and CDR2 SQIVND (reference sequence). CDR3 sequence (DNA): TGTGCCAGTCGGGGACAGGGGCTGAACACTGAAGCTTTCTTT. Encoded protein: CASRGQGLNTEAFF.

The genes are TRBV7-9 and TRBJ1-2, with 7 bases matching TRBD1. The V and J ends lost 5 bases and 0 bases, in that order; junction bases with no gene match: 6. The CDR3 has 15 amino acids. From germline, CDR1 is SEHNR and CDR2 FQNEAQ (reference sequence). CDR3 DNA sequence: TGTGCCAGCAGCCTAAGCAGGGGGGCTAACTATGGCTACACCTTC. It yields the protein CASSLSRGANYGYTF. The full variable domain, rest sourced from reference TRBV7-9 and TRBJ1-2, is DTGVSQNPRHKITKRGQNVTFRCDPISEHNRLYWYRQTLGQGPEFLTYFQNEAQLEKSRLLSDRFSAERPKGSFSTLEIQRTEQGDSAMYLCASSLSRGANYGYTFGSGTRLTVV.

This sequence joins TRBV7-2 and TRBJ1-5; tentative D call: TRBD1 (5 bases). Deletions cut 5 bases from V and 5 bases from J, with 10 bases between. There are 13 residues in the CDR3. Germline V gives CDR1 SGHTA, CDR2 FQGNSA. The CDR3 loop reads CASSGEGHQPQHF. The CDR3 DNA follows: TGTGCCAGCAGCGGGGAGGGGCATCAGCCCCAGCATTTT.